This is a list of T cell receptor beta chains from one sample in a study of shared T cell receptors in the human thymus. The data were produced by immunoSEQ multiplex PCR, yet TCRdb's version contains in-frame clones alone and is incomplete. Found here are about 660,000 clones, 85% to 90% of them singletons; the top ten hold about 0.01%. These records were also assigned to another study, of human thymus T cells.

The sequencing sample was made of thymocytes. The receptor source for this set is a boy under two years old with a congenital heart defect. Each CDR3 is given with its conserved first and last residue. The D gene is left open where the match is weak. Size is stated for part of the rows, as once, few or many counts, or as a class when the clone is expanded.

cdr3_aa: CASSHDTRQPSTGELFF; cdr3_nt: TGCGCCAGCAGCCATGACACTAGGCAGCCGAGCACCGGGGAGCTGTTTTTT; clone_size: NA; v_call: TRBV4-1; d_call: NA; j_call: TRBJ2-2
cdr3_aa: CASSTPGHRYEQYF; cdr3_nt: TGTGCCAGCAGCACACCGGGACACCGCTACGAGCAGTACTTC; clone_size: few; v_call: TRBV5-8; d_call: NA; j_call: TRBJ2-7
cdr3_aa: CASRYSKPTNEKLFF; cdr3_nt: TGTGCCAGCAGGTACAGCAAACCAACTAATGAAAAACTGTTTTTT; clone_size: few; v_call: TRBV6-1; d_call: NA; j_call: TRBJ1-4
cdr3_aa: CASSSSAQGYEQYF; cdr3_nt: TGCGCCAGCAGCTCTAGTGCCCAGGGATACGAGCAGTACTTC; clone_size: NA; v_call: TRBV5-1; d_call: NA; j_call: TRBJ2-7
cdr3_aa: CASSPGLAATGELFF; cdr3_nt: TGTGCCAGCAGCCCGGGACTAGCGGCCACCGGGGAGCTGTTTTTT; clone_size: NA; v_call: TRBV6-4; d_call: TRBD2; j_call: TRBJ2-2
cdr3_aa: CASSYPLAGGTGELFF; cdr3_nt: TGTGCCAGCAGTTATCCACTAGCGGGAGGGACCGGGGAGCTGTTTTTT; clone_size: NA; v_call: TRBV6-5; d_call: TRBD2; j_call: TRBJ2-2
cdr3_aa: CASGPHPDRGPYEQYF; cdr3_nt: TGTGCTAGTGGTCCCCATCCAGACAGGGGCCCCTACGAGCAGTACTTC; clone_size: NA; v_call: TRBV12-5; d_call: TRBD1; j_call: TRBJ2-7
cdr3_aa: CASRTNTLVDRDYEQYF; cdr3_nt: TGTGCCAGCCGAACAAATACCCTGGTGGACAGGGACTACGAGCAGTACTTC; clone_size: NA; v_call: TRBV27; d_call: TRBD1; j_call: TRBJ2-7
cdr3_aa: CARSFGPVEGTQYF; cdr3_nt: TGTGCCAGAAGCTTTGGCCCGGTAGAGGGTACGCAGTATTTT; clone_size: NA; v_call: TRBV5-3; d_call: NA; j_call: TRBJ2-3
cdr3_aa: CASSSLGTGGPQDYGYTF; cdr3_nt: TGCGCCAGCAGCTCATTAGGGACAGGGGGCCCTCAGGACTATGGCTACACCTTC; clone_size: NA; v_call: TRBV5-1; d_call: TRBD1; j_call: TRBJ1-2
cdr3_aa: CASSSRQFYEQYF; cdr3_nt: TGTGCCAGCAGTTCACGACAGTTCTACGAGCAGTACTTC; clone_size: NA; v_call: TRBV27; d_call: NA; j_call: TRBJ2-7
cdr3_aa: CASSPGERYQETQYF; cdr3_nt: TGTGCCAGCAGCCCGGGAGAAAGGTACCAAGAGACCCAGTACTTC; clone_size: NA; v_call: TRBV27; d_call: NA; j_call: TRBJ2-5
cdr3_aa: CASSEAGTGATEAFF; cdr3_nt: TGTGCCAGCAGTGAAGCAGGGACAGGGGCGACTGAAGCTTTCTTT; clone_size: NA; v_call: TRBV2; d_call: TRBD1; j_call: TRBJ1-1
cdr3_aa: CASSLPGHAEAFF; cdr3_nt: TGTGCCAGCAGTTTGCCGGGACACGCTGAAGCTTTCTTT; clone_size: NA; v_call: TRBV6-5; d_call: NA; j_call: TRBJ1-1
cdr3_aa: CASSYTETASSSYEQYF; cdr3_nt: TGTGCCAGCAGCTACACTGAGACTGCCTCTAGCTCCTACGAGCAGTACTTC; clone_size: NA; v_call: TRBV7-9; d_call: NA; j_call: TRBJ2-7
cdr3_aa: CASSRVGQGHVPNYGYTF; cdr3_nt: TGCGCCAGCAGCCGAGTAGGACAGGGTCATGTGCCTAACTATGGCTACACCTTC; clone_size: NA; v_call: TRBV4-3; d_call: TRBD1; j_call: TRBJ1-2
cdr3_aa: CASSLDVGQGVRGDQPQHF; cdr3_nt: TGTGCCAGCAGCTTAGATGTAGGACAGGGGGTGAGGGGGGATCAGCCCCAGCATTTT; clone_size: once; v_call: TRBV11-2; d_call: TRBD1; j_call: TRBJ1-5